The 25 T cell receptor beta chains below all came from one sample that was sequenced in a study of cytomegalovirus exposure and HLA in healthy donors. Researchers ran the PCR with 60 Vbeta and 13 Jbeta primers. The protocol was immunoSEQ multiplex PCR, while the TCRdb copy is restricted to in-frame clones and leaves out a portion. The data show about 210,000 clones, more than 75% seen once. Sequenced: PBMCs. Source of these receptors: a man between 35 and 55 years old in good health and CMV-seropositive.

V and J are TRBV6-5 and TRBJ1-1, with 7 positions matching TRBD1. V was clipped by 6 bases and J by 1 base; unmatched bases: 5. Per germline, CDR1 MNHEY and CDR2 SVGAGI. The CDR3 runs to 14 residues. CDR3 bases: TGTGCCAGCAGCCGGGACAGATCGAACACTGAAGCTTTCTTT. It specifies CASSRDRSNTEAFF.

The chain employs TRBV7-8 and TRBJ2-4, with 13 bases aligning to TRBD2. The V segment lost 5 bases and the J segment 6 bases; nucleotides outside the gene matches: 4. CDR1 is SGHVS and CDR2 is FQNEAQ in the germline V gene. The CDR3 extends over 15 amino acids. The CDR3 bases are TGTGCCAGCAGCCCCGGACTAGCGGGAGTAAACATTCAGTACTTC. Encoded protein: CASSPGLAGVNIQYF.

The chain carries TRBV6-1 and TRBJ2-5, with D possibly being TRBD1 (6 bases). The CDR3 contains 15 residues. V was clipped by 0 bases and J by 5 bases, with 13 bases between them. In germline, CDR1 is MNHNS, CDR2 SASEGT. The CDR3 reads CASSEALSGDETQYF. The CDR3, as DNA: TGTGCCAGCAGTGAAGCGCTTTCAGGGGACGAGACCCAGTACTTC.

The rearrangement links TRBV7-9 to TRBJ2-3; D ambiguous. Germline V lookup: CDR1 SEHNR, CDR2 FQNEAQ (reference sequence). This CDR3 is 12 amino acids long. The V and J ends lost 5 bases and 6 bases respectively, with 9 bases between them. The CDR3 loop reads CASSPAADTQYF. In DNA form, the CDR3 reads TGTGCCAGCAGCCCTGCCGCGGATACGCAGTATTTT. Combining the CDR3 with reference TRBV7-9 and TRBJ2-3 gives the whole variable domain DTGVSQNPRHKITKRGQNVTFRCDPISEHNRLYWYRQTLGQGPEFLTYFQNEAQLEKSRLLSDRFSAERPKGSFSTLEIQRTEQGDSAMYLCASSPAADTQYFGPGTRLTVL.

This rearrangement joins TRBV5-1 to TRBJ2-5; 8 bases match TRBD1. CDR1 and CDR2 from the germline V gene are SGHRS and YFSETQ. CDR3 size: 14 residues. J was trimmed by 5 bases and V by 2 bases; bases with no gene match: 5. CDR3 residues: CASSLEWTGETQYF. The DNA for the CDR3 is TGCGCCAGCAGCTTAGAATGGACAGGGGAGACCCAGTACTTC.

The rearrangement links TRBV6-5 to TRBJ1-5; 9 nucleotides align to TRBD1. Unmatched junction bases numbered 4, after V lost 5 bases and J lost 2 bases. The CDR3 is made up of 15 amino acids. Germline CDR1 reads MNHEY; CDR2 reads SVGAGI. The CDR3 is CASSGDRAGNQPQHF. The CDR3, as DNA: TGTGCCAGCAGTGGGGACAGGGCGGGCAATCAGCCCCAGCATTTT.

The chain joins TRBV5-6 to TRBJ2-1, with 8 bases identical to TRBD2. Germline assignment: CDR1 SGHDT and CDR2 YYEEEE. This CDR3 comprises 18 residues. V shed 2 bases and J 0 bases; nucleotides not matched to a gene: 10. The DNA for the CDR3 is TGTGCCAGCAGCTTTCGCCGTAGCGGGACCTTCTCCTACAATGAGCAGTTCTTC. The encoded protein is CASSFRRSGTFSYNEQFF.

This chain uses TRBV7-9 with TRBJ2-1; a weak D match, TRBD2 (5 bases). The CDR3 spans 18 residues. The germline gives CDR1 SEHNR, CDR2 FQNEAQ (reference sequence). V was pared by 5 bases and J by 0 bases, with 20 bases between. CDR3 DNA sequence: TGTGCCAGCAGCCCCCCCCTGGAGGACGGCAGCTCCTACAATGAGCAGTTCTTC. Encoded protein: CASSPPLEDGSSYNEQFF. Looking up the rest from reference TRBV7-9 and TRBJ2-1 gives the full variable domain: DTGVSQNPRHKITKRGQNVTFRCDPISEHNRLYWYRQTLGQGPEFLTYFQNEAQLEKSRLLSDRFSAERPKGSFSTLEIQRTEQGDSAMYLCASSPPLEDGSSYNEQFFGPGTRLTVL.

The DNA for the CDR3 is TGTGCCAGCAGTTTCTTGGCTTTGGGCGGCTACACCTTC. Translating it yields CASSFLALGGYTF. The rearrangement links TRBV28 to TRBJ1-2; D not resolved. CDR3 size: 13 residues. Trimming left V 3 bases short and J 8 bases short, with 13 bases between. The germline V gene encodes CDR1 MDHEN and CDR2 SYDVKM.

J is TRBJ2-5 and V is TRBV30; 13 bases align to TRBD2. Germline V gives CDR1 GTSNPN, CDR2 SVGIG (reference sequence). The CDR3 extends over 15 amino acids. V was pared by 2 bases and J by 4 bases, with 4 bases of the junction left unmatched. The CDR3 loop is CAWSKGLAGIETQYF. CDR3 DNA: TGTGCCTGGAGTAAGGGACTAGCGGGAATAGAGACCCAGTACTTC. The variable domain in full, completed from reference TRBV30 and TRBJ2-5, reads SQTIHQWPATLVQPVGSPLSLECTVEGTSNPNLYWYRQAAGRGLQLLFYSVGIGQISSEVPQNLSASRPQDRQFILSSKKLLLSDSGFYLCAWSKGLAGIETQYFGPGTRLLVL.

The chain employs TRBV6-1 and TRBJ2-3; 7 bases align to TRBD1. Germline CDR1 and CDR2: MNHNS and SASEGT. J was trimmed by 5 bases and V by 6 bases; bases with no gene match: 8. The CDR3 runs 14 residues. CDR3 in DNA: TGTGCCAGCAGCTTCCGGGACAGACTAGATACGCAGTATTTT. It specifies CASSFRDRLDTQYF.

This rearrangement joins TRBV15 to TRBJ2-3; 8 bases line up with TRBD2. Germline CDR1 reads LNHNV; CDR2 reads YYDKDF (reference sequence). Unmatched junction bases numbered 2, after V lost 4 bases and J lost 2 bases. This CDR3 has 14 residues. In DNA, the CDR3 is TGTGCCACCAGCAAGGGACTAGTCACAGATACGCAGTATTTT. As protein: CATSKGLVTDTQYF.

The genes are TRBV11-3 and TRBJ2-6, with D possibly being TRBD2 (5 bases). The germline CDR1 and CDR2 sequences are SGHNT and YENEEA. The V and J ends lost 5 bases and 0 bases respectively, with 8 bases between them. The CDR3 spans 15 residues. For the CDR3, the DNA is TGTGCCAGCAGCCCCGGGGTCTCTGGGGCCAACGTCCTGACTTTC. Translated: CASSPGVSGANVLTF.

The CDR3 reads CASSMGLGAGGLSYGYTF. CDR3 in DNA: TGTGCCAGTAGTATGGGCCTGGGGGCGGGAGGCCTCTCCTATGGCTACACCTTC. This rearrangement joins TRBV19 to TRBJ1-2; the D gene is possibly TRBD1 (6 bases). CDR3 length equals 18 residues. From germline, CDR1 is LNHDA and CDR2 SQIVND (reference sequence). V gave up 3 bases and J gave up 4 bases, with 24 bases separating them.

V is TRBV14 and J is TRBJ1-3; 7 nucleotides agree with TRBD1. The germline V gene has CDR1 SGHDN and CDR2 FVKESK. This CDR3 is 14 amino acids long. The junction had 4 bases not matched to a gene; V was cut back by 4 bases and J by 4 bases. The CDR3 is CASSPGQPGNTIYF. The CDR3 region has the DNA TGTGCCAGCAGCCCGGGACAGCCAGGAAACACCATATATTTT. The full variable domain, completed using reference TRBV14 and TRBJ1-3, is EAGVTQFPSHSVIEKGQTVTLRCDPISGHDNLYWYRRVMGKEIKFLLHFVKESKQDESGMPNNRFLAERTGGTYSTLKVQPAELEDSGVYFCASSPGQPGNTIYFGEGSWLTVV.

A remark on this clone: This sample also contains other DNA sequences that code for the same CDR3. CDR3 loop: CASSLSGLVDV. As DNA, the CDR3 is TGTGCCAGCAGCCTATCGGGACTAGTGGACGTC. The chain combines TRBV2 with TRBJ2-7; 8 positions match TRBD2. This CDR3 has 11 amino acids. Germline CDR1 SNHLY, CDR2 FYNNEI.

CDR3 in amino acids: CSVPRDRGGYTF. The DNA of the CDR3 is TGCAGCGTTCCGCGGGACAGGGGTGGCTACACCTTC. This chain links TRBV29-1 with TRBJ1-2, with 10 bases that match TRBD1. The CDR3 runs to 12 residues. Germline CDR1 and CDR2: SQVTM and ANQGSEA. V shed 5 bases, J shed 7 bases, and the junction held 4 bases outside the gene matches.

The genes are TRBV6-1 and TRBJ2-7; TRBD1 aligns across 9 bases. Germline lookup yields CDR1 MNHNS and CDR2 SASEGT. The J segment lost 5 bases and the V segment lost 1 base, leaving 12 bases of the junction unmatched. CDR3 length: 17 amino acids. The CDR3 sequence is CASSEDRLGQGSDEQYV. The CDR3 coding sequence is TGTGCCAGCAGTGAAGATCGATTGGGACAGGGTTCCGACGAGCAGTACGTC.

The rearrangement joins TRBV6-5 to TRBJ2-1; TRBD1 is a possible D gene (6 bases). V shed 6 bases and J shed 8 bases, with 14 bases lying between them. From germline, CDR1 is MNHEY and CDR2 SVGAGI. CDR3 length: 13 amino acids. This CDR3 is CASRQGFFYEQFF. In DNA, the CDR3 is TGTGCCAGCAGGCAGGGGTTTTTCTATGAGCAGTTCTTC.

This clone was recorded a few times. The chain recombines TRBV11-2 with TRBJ2-7, with 11 bases aligning to TRBD2. The CDR3 covers 9 residues. The germline V gene encodes CDR1 SGHAT and CDR2 FQNNGV. The CDR3 coding sequence is TGTGCCAGCAAAGGGACTAGCGGCGTC. This translates into CASKGTSGV.

The J gene is TRBJ2-7, the V gene TRBV13, with 10 bases identical to TRBD1. CDR1 PRHDT and CDR2 FYEKMQ come from the germline V gene (reference sequence). The junction had 6 bases not matched to a gene; V was cut back by 5 bases and J by 2 bases. The CDR3 sequence is 15 residues long. The CDR3 loop reads CASSPYGQGAYEQYF. CDR3 DNA: TGTGCCAGCAGCCCCTACGGACAGGGGGCCTACGAGCAGTACTTC.

This rearrangement joins TRBV6-5 to TRBJ1-1, with a weak D call TRBD1 (5 bases). V dropped 4 bases and J dropped 4 bases, with 16 bases sitting between them. Germline V gives CDR1 MNHEY, CDR2 SVGAGI. The CDR3 is 15 residues long. CDR3 sequence: CASSWAGIGSTEAFF. The CDR3 DNA reads as TGTGCCAGCAGTTGGGCAGGGATCGGGAGCACTGAAGCTTTCTTT.

The chain recombines TRBV5-1 with TRBJ2-1; no clear D gene. Germline loops: CDR1 SGHRS, CDR2 YFSETQ. V was trimmed by 1 base and J by 0 bases, leaving 8 bases between them. CDR3 length: 15 amino acids. The CDR3 region is CASSLQSSSYNEQFF. The CDR3 DNA reads TGCGCCAGCAGCTTGCAATCGAGCTCCTACAATGAGCAGTTCTTC.

The CDR3: CASRPGTVQSYEQYF. The DNA for the CDR3 is TGTGCCAGCAGGCCCGGGACAGTGCAATCCTACGAGCAGTACTTC. V gene TRBV6-6 combines with J gene TRBJ2-7, with 7 bases that match TRBD1. This CDR3 contains 15 residues. Germline CDR1 MNHNY, CDR2 SVGAGI (reference sequence). Germline trimming cut 6 bases from V and 1 base from J; bases unmatched to any gene: 9.

This chain joins TRBV5-1 and TRBJ2-1; TRBD1 matches at 8 bases. Germline-derived CDR1 and CDR2 are SGHRS and YFSETQ. The CDR3 is 16 residues long. Trimming at V came to 0 bases and at J to 6 bases, leaving 8 bases not matched to a gene. The CDR3: CASSLGTGWRSNEQFF. The CDR3 nucleotides are TGCGCCAGCAGCTTGGGGACAGGGTGGCGGTCCAATGAGCAGTTCTTC.